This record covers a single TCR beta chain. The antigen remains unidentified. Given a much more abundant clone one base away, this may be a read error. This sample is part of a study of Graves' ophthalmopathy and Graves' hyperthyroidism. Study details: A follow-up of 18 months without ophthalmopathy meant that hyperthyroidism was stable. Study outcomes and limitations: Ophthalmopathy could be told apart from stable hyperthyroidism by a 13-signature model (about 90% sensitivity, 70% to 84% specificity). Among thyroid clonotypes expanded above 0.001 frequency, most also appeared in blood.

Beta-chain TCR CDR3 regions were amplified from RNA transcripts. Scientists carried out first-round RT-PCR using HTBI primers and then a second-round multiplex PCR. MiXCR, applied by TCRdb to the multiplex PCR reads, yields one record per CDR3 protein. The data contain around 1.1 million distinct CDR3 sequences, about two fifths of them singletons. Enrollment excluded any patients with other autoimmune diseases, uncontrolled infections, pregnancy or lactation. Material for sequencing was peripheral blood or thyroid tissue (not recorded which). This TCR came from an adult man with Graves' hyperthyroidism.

Here the CDR3 DNA reads TGTGCCAGCAGTTTCCCAACCAACAAGGGAAGGGGTGGCTACACCTTC. Translation gives CASSFPTNKGRGGYTF. The chain has TRBV12-3 or TRBV12-4 and TRBJ1-2; TRBD1 is a possible D gene (5 bases). The CDR3 sequence is 16 residues long. The germline V and J ends were trimmed by 3 bases and 7 bases, with 21 bases remaining between them.